A selection of T cell receptor beta chains follows, all from one sample in a study of neurological immune-mediated disorders. TCRdb re-derived calls from the 5' RACE reads in MiXCR, one entry per CDR3 protein. The sample includes about 70,000 distinct CDR3 sequences, approximately 3.4% seen only once; the top ten take 4% to 6.5%. The specimen sequenced was PBMCs. All receptors come from a woman aged 50 to 65 with multiple sclerosis. Both conserved end residues are part of each CDR3. A D gene is named only where the DNA matches it firmly. A clone size is listed for some rows: how often the clone was seen (once, few, many), or a class if it is expanded.

J gene: TRBJ2-1; clone size: many; V gene: TRBV5-1; D gene: TRBD2; CDR3 length: 18; CDR3 DNA: TGCGCCAGCAGCTTGACTACTAGCGGGAGTAAATCCTACAATGAGCAGTTCTTC; CDR3 protein: CASSLTTSGSKSYNEQFF
J gene: TRBJ1-1; clone size: many; V gene: TRBV5-5; D gene: NA; CDR3 length: 13; CDR3 DNA: TGTGCCAGCAGCACTTACTCGGTCACTGAAGCTTTCTTT; CDR3 protein: CASSTYSVTEAFF
J gene: TRBJ1-5; clone size: many; V gene: TRBV28; D gene: NA; CDR3 length: 16; CDR3 DNA: TGTGCCAGCAGTCCGAACGTAGGGGTGAGCAATCAGCCCCAGCATTTT; CDR3 protein: CASSPNVGVSNQPQHF
J gene: TRBJ2-1; clone size: many; V gene: TRBV5-1; D gene: TRBD2; CDR3 length: 17; CDR3 DNA: TGCGCCAGCAGCCGGGGACTAGCGGGGGGCCGTAACAATGAGCAGTTCTTC; CDR3 protein: CASSRGLAGGRNNEQFF
J gene: TRBJ2-7; clone size: many; V gene: TRBV4-3; D gene: NA; CDR3 length: 13; CDR3 DNA: TGCGCCAGCAGCCAAGTAATGGGGCGCGAGCAGTACTTC; CDR3 protein: CASSQVMGREQYF
J gene: TRBJ2-7; clone size: many; V gene: TRBV29-1; D gene: TRBD1; CDR3 length: 14; CDR3 DNA: TGCAGCGTTTCCGGGGACAGAAGCATCTACGAGCAGTACTTC; CDR3 protein: CSVSGDRSIYEQYF
J gene: TRBJ2-7; clone size: many; V gene: TRBV20-1; D gene: NA; CDR3 length: 12; CDR3 DNA: TGCAGTGCTAGTAGGGGAACCTACGAGCAGTACTTC; CDR3 protein: CSASRGTYEQYF
J gene: TRBJ2-6; clone size: many; V gene: TRBV5-1; D gene: NA; CDR3 length: 13; CDR3 DNA: TGCGCCAGCAGTGCGTCTGGGGCCAACGTCCTGACTTTC; CDR3 protein: CASSASGANVLTF
J gene: TRBJ1-5; clone size: many; V gene: TRBV6-1; D gene: NA; CDR3 length: 13; CDR3 DNA: TGTGCCAGCAGTGTTACGGGGAGCCAGCCCCAGCATTTT; CDR3 protein: CASSVTGSQPQHF
J gene: TRBJ2-7; clone size: many; V gene: TRBV7-2; D gene: NA; CDR3 length: 14; CDR3 DNA: TGTGCCAGCAGCTTATGGGGTTGGTCCTACGAGCAGTACTTC; CDR3 protein: CASSLWGWSYEQYF
J gene: TRBJ2-1; clone size: many; V gene: TRBV6-2/TRBV6-3; D gene: TRBD2; CDR3 length: 16; CDR3 DNA: TGTGCCAGCAGTCCCCGGGTAGCGGGGAACTACAATGAGCAGTTCTTC; CDR3 protein: CASSPRVAGNYNEQFF
J gene: TRBJ2-2; clone size: many; V gene: TRBV10-3; D gene: NA; CDR3 length: 13; CDR3 DNA: TGTGCCACACAGCAGGGGGGCACCGGGGAGCTGTTTTTT; CDR3 protein: CATQQGGTGELFF
J gene: TRBJ2-7; clone size: many; V gene: TRBV5-4; D gene: NA; CDR3 length: 15; CDR3 DNA: TGTGCCAGCAGCTTGGGGGGGTCCCTCAGAGACGAGCAGTACTTC; CDR3 protein: CASSLGGSLRDEQYF
J gene: TRBJ2-7; clone size: many; V gene: TRBV20-1; D gene: NA; CDR3 length: 14; CDR3 DNA: TGCAGTGCTAGGGAGACTAGTCTAAACTACGAGCAGTACTTC; CDR3 protein: CSARETSLNYEQYF
J gene: TRBJ2-7; clone size: many; V gene: TRBV5-6; D gene: NA; CDR3 length: 15; CDR3 DNA: TGTGCCAGCAGCTTGGGGCAGGGCTGGACCTACGAGCAGTACTTC; CDR3 protein: CASSLGQGWTYEQYF
J gene: TRBJ1-1; clone size: many; V gene: TRBV20-1; D gene: NA; CDR3 length: 12; CDR3 DNA: TGCAGTGCTAGTACGGGGGCGCTTGAAGCTTTCTTT; CDR3 protein: CSASTGALEAFF
J gene: TRBJ1-2; clone size: many; V gene: TRBV15; D gene: NA; CDR3 length: 15; CDR3 DNA: TGTGCCACCAGCAGCCTCCGCGGGGGCGACTATGGCTACACCTTC; CDR3 protein: CATSSLRGGDYGYTF
J gene: TRBJ2-5; clone size: many; V gene: TRBV20-1; D gene: TRBD1; CDR3 length: 13; CDR3 DNA: TGCAGTGCCCCCGGACAGGGCCTAGCGACCCAGTACTTC; CDR3 protein: CSAPGQGLATQYF
J gene: TRBJ1-3; clone size: many; V gene: TRBV7-9; D gene: TRBD1; CDR3 length: 15; CDR3 DNA: TGTGCCAGCAGCTTACAGGGGGTATCTGGAAACACCATATATTTT; CDR3 protein: CASSLQGVSGNTIYF
J gene: TRBJ2-1; clone size: many; V gene: TRBV20-1; D gene: TRBD2; CDR3 length: 17; CDR3 DNA: TGCAGTGCTAGAGCCCTAGCAGTAGCGGGAGTAGTACGGGAGCAGTTCTTC; CDR3 protein: CSARALAVAGVVREQFF
J gene: TRBJ2-5; clone size: NA; V gene: TRBV20-1; D gene: TRBD2; CDR3 length: 13; CDR3 DNA: TGCAGCACACTAGCGGCTGAAAAAGAGACCCAGTACTTC; CDR3 protein: CSTLAAEKETQYF
J gene: TRBJ2-5; clone size: many; V gene: TRBV10-3; D gene: NA; CDR3 length: 13; CDR3 DNA: TGTGCCATCAGTGTCCGGGAGTGGGAGACCCAGTACTTC; CDR3 protein: CAISVREWETQYF
J gene: TRBJ2-2; clone size: many; V gene: TRBV18; D gene: NA; CDR3 length: 16; CDR3 DNA: TGTGCCAGCTCACTTTTCAGGACGAAAAACACCGGGGAGCTGTTTTTT; CDR3 protein: CASSLFRTKNTGELFF
J gene: TRBJ2-3; clone size: few; V gene: TRBV4-3; D gene: TRBD2; CDR3 length: 15; CDR3 DNA: TGCGCCAGCAGCCGGGCTAGCGGGGTCACAGATACGCAGTATTTT; CDR3 protein: CASSRASGVTDTQYF
J gene: TRBJ1-1; clone size: many; V gene: TRBV5-1; D gene: NA; CDR3 length: 14; CDR3 DNA: TGCGCCAGCAGCTTCCAGAGCGAGAACACTGAAGCTTTCTTT; CDR3 protein: CASSFQSENTEAFF
J gene: TRBJ2-5; clone size: many; V gene: TRBV6-6; D gene: NA; CDR3 length: 14; CDR3 DNA: TGTGCCAGCAGTTACCCCAGGGGTGGCGAGACCCAGTACTTC; CDR3 protein: CASSYPRGGETQYF
J gene: TRBJ1-1; clone size: many; V gene: TRBV5-1; D gene: NA; CDR3 length: 15; CDR3 DNA: TGCGCCAGCAGCTTGGTGGGGGCATCGGACACTGAAGCTTTCTTT; CDR3 protein: CASSLVGASDTEAFF
J gene: TRBJ2-3; clone size: many; V gene: TRBV4-3; D gene: NA; CDR3 length: 15; CDR3 DNA: TGCGCCAGCAGCCAAGATCCCCGGGGCACAGATACGCAGTATTTT; CDR3 protein: CASSQDPRGTDTQYF
J gene: TRBJ1-2; clone size: many; V gene: TRBV5-1; D gene: NA; CDR3 length: 13; CDR3 DNA: TGCGCCAGCAGCTTGGACAGGCCCTATGGCTACACCTTC; CDR3 protein: CASSLDRPYGYTF
J gene: TRBJ1-5; clone size: many; V gene: TRBV10-3; D gene: NA; CDR3 length: 13; CDR3 DNA: TGTGCCATCAGTGAGTCGTTTCGGCCGCCCCAGCATTTT; CDR3 protein: CAISESFRPPQHF
J gene: TRBJ2-7; clone size: many; V gene: TRBV6-5; D gene: NA; CDR3 length: 15; CDR3 DNA: TGTGCCAGCAGTTACGGGGAAGCGGGTGCCTACGAGCAGTACTTC; CDR3 protein: CASSYGEAGAYEQYF
J gene: TRBJ2-7; clone size: many; V gene: TRBV3-1; D gene: NA; CDR3 length: 12; CDR3 DNA: TGTGCCAGCAGCCAACTCGCGGGCGAGCAGTACTTC; CDR3 protein: CASSQLAGEQYF
J gene: TRBJ2-7; clone size: many; V gene: TRBV7-2; D gene: NA; CDR3 length: 13; CDR3 DNA: TGTGCCAGCAGCTTTTTGGGTCCAGGGGAGCAGTACTTC; CDR3 protein: CASSFLGPGEQYF
J gene: TRBJ1-6; clone size: few; V gene: TRBV4-3; D gene: NA; CDR3 length: 18; CDR3 DNA: TGCGCCAGCAGCCAAGATGACCCCTGGAGGGCGGAAAATTCACCCCTCCACTTT; CDR3 protein: CASSQDDPWRAENSPLHF
J gene: TRBJ2-1; clone size: many; V gene: TRBV10-3; D gene: NA; CDR3 length: 13; CDR3 DNA: TGTGCCATCAAAGGCGGACAGTACAATGAGCAGTTCTTC; CDR3 protein: CAIKGGQYNEQFF
J gene: TRBJ2-2; clone size: many; V gene: TRBV7-2; D gene: NA; CDR3 length: 18; CDR3 DNA: TGTGCCAGCAGCCTACCCCCATCAGGGACCAGGAACACCGGGGAGCTGTTTTTT; CDR3 protein: CASSLPPSGTRNTGELFF
J gene: TRBJ2-5; clone size: many; V gene: TRBV5-1; D gene: TRBD2; CDR3 length: 16; CDR3 DNA: TGCGCCAGCAGCCCCCCTAGCGGGGGGGCCGCAGAGACCCAGTACTTC; CDR3 protein: CASSPPSGGAAETQYF
J gene: TRBJ1-1; clone size: many; V gene: TRBV7-2; D gene: NA; CDR3 length: 16; CDR3 DNA: TGTGCCAGCAGCTTATCAGAAAATAGGTGGAACACTGAAGCTTTCTTT; CDR3 protein: CASSLSENRWNTEAFF
J gene: TRBJ2-2; clone size: many; V gene: TRBV20-1; D gene: TRBD1; CDR3 length: 15; CDR3 DNA: TGCAGTGCTAGAGATGACAGGGACGGCACCGGGGAGCTGTTTTTT; CDR3 protein: CSARDDRDGTGELFF